This T cell receptor (beta chain) came from a study of T-cell memory formation after mild COVID-19. At the level of the study: Clusters of TCRs were largely donor specific.

The authors produced TCR alpha and TCR beta cDNA libraries with sample barcodes and UMIs by 5'RACE using constant-segment primers. Each CDR3 protein gets one entry after TCRdb re-called the 5' RACE reads with MiXCR. The repertoire consists of over 130,000 distinct CDR3 sequences, with more than 13% occurring once and the leading ten covering 28%. Note on this clonotype: Antigen unknown.

The study, taken as a whole, reports: Detection of some responders pre-infection suggested pre-existing cross-reactive memory T cells participated. Day 15 to 85 contracting clones showed balanced CD4/CD8; later expanders leaned CD4+.

There are 15 residues in the CDR3. V trimming: 0 bases; J trimming: 3 bases; junction bases outside the gene matches: 3. The V gene's germline CDR1 is SGDLS and CDR2 YYNGEE. The rearrangement links TRBV9 to TRBJ2-7; 10 nucleotides agree with TRBD1. The clonotype was recovered from an adult woman who had mild COVID-19 (a few samples of this study predate the infection). Cell type and time point are not known. What was sequenced was PBMCs or a T cell subset sorted from them (not recorded which). The CDR3 region is CASSVGRTGGYEQYF. CDR3 nucleotides: TGTGCCAGCAGCGTAGGCAGGACAGGGGGCTACGAGCAGTACTTC.